This T cell receptor beta chain is from a study of blood T cells in healthy people across ages. Donation came from healthy Caucasian individuals in Russia who were aged about 6 to 95. Investigators took approximately 9.4 milliliters of peripheral blood from every donor. Each sample yielded at least 5 micrograms of PBMC total RNA. Findings and limits, study-wide: It was held that the diversity estimates obtained from one million T cells were underestimates.

Together with a sample-barcoded 5' primer, a J-beta primer mix was included in a second PCR lasting about 6 to 11 cycles. One entry per CDR3 protein, called by TCRdb with MiXCR from the 5' RACE reads. The sample has roughly 1.5 million distinct CDR3 sequences, around 40% seen once; the top ten hold about 4.1%. Worth noting for this clonotype: The antigen is not known.

The length of the CDR3 is 14 residues. V lost 5 bases and J 5 bases, leaving 13 bases between the germline ends. The germline V gene encodes CDR1 MNHEY and CDR2 SVGEGT. The TCR was taken from a young woman in good health. J is TRBJ2-1 and V is TRBV6-2 or TRBV6-3, with unresolved D. Sequencing was carried out using blood. As DNA, the CDR3 is TGTGCCAGCAGTAGCTATCACCGGAACAATGAGCAGTTCTTC. It yields the protein CASSSYHRNNEQFF.